This TCR beta chain was observed in a study of cytomegalovirus exposure and HLA in healthy donors (dated by TCRdb to 2017 to 2019). As for the study more broadly: An earlier analysis of approximately 590 of the donors reported more than 250 Gb of sequence data and 120 million or so unique TCR beta sequences from roughly 180 million T cells. An earlier analysis of more than 450 of the donors used high-throughput TCR beta sequencing to judge whether each TCR beta V gene segment behaved as functional or pseudogenic. To predict cytomegalovirus infection status, the study brought together high-throughput TCR immunosequencing, statistical association of individual TCRs with disease status, and machine learning. About 5 DR-DQ haplotypes were handled as single units for association and clustering, since linkage in the cohort was strong. Among the approximately 430 genotyped donors, about 83% belonged to the genetic ancestry cluster associated with self-reported Caucasian donors. In addition to the first cohort of 650 to 800 subjects, a separate validation cohort of 130 or so different subjects was used. The study aimed to test whether cataloging public T cell receptors could reveal signatures of past pathogen exposure. Approximately 300 gigabases of sequencing data and tens of millions of unique TCR sequences made up an early release that covered some 640 HLA-typed donors. Across roughly 420 genotyped donors of the cohort, an average of approximately 240,000 unique TCR beta nucleotide sequences per donor were sequenced, and approximately 19% of those sequences were non-productive. The study used immunosequencing to profile the T cell repertoires of more than 650 subjects and linked those repertoires to cytomegalovirus serostatus. Typing coverage varied by locus: roughly 629-630 donors for A, B, C, DRB1 and DQB1; approximately 500 for DQA1; around 610 for DPA1; around 450 for DPB1. In the later analysis, no new phenotypic data were used to find candidate immune exposures; instead, reliance was placed on TCR beta sequences and their occurrence across donors. Both class I and class II loci were covered by HLA typing, at four-digit resolution. A later genetic analysis took genome-wide SNP genotypes for about 65% of the 666 donors and used that subset as a discovery cohort. To study patterns of TCR occurrence, a later analysis re-analyzed previously published TCR beta repertoires from 600 to 750 donors and added high-resolution HLA genotyping. Alongside the repertoire data, information on donor age, sex, ethnicity and CMV serostatus was compiled. All discovery cohort repertoires had been generated using a single sequencing platform. Beyond this particular receptor, the publication reports: In a later analysis, HLA-associated TCR beta chains were found to be more clonally expanded and to have lower generation probabilities than equally common non-associated chains. Because the 87-base-pair reads could not distinguish some IMGT-functional V segments, including TRBV6-2 and TRBV6-3, those segments were excluded. The classifier was reported to diagnose cytomegalovirus status with high specificity and sensitivity in both the original cohort and the validation cohort. Across donors, most TCR sequences were observed very rarely, whereas some public TCRs were present in many individuals. According to a later genetic analysis, donors in an Asian-associated ancestry cluster had fewer N-insertions in productive TCRs than the approximately 630-donor mean. Because some donors lacked HLA typing at each locus, the association tests relied only on the typed subset. In a later analysis, around 17,000 TCR beta sequences were associated with specific HLA alleles at a false discovery rate of 0.05. Because counts were too low, about 15 rarely observed V segments, including chromosome 9 orphons, were left out of the earlier analysis of 587 of the donors. The only immune exposure information available for the cohort was CMV serostatus. Linkage disequilibrium might explain the correlated functional status among segregating V segments, but an unknown experimental factor could not be ruled out. The authors suggested that the approach could potentially be extended to other disease states and immunological phenotypes. In a later analysis, several top co-occurrence clusters were reported to appear linked to parvovirus B19, influenza, CMV and Epstein-Barr virus. In a later analysis, TCR association rates were found to vary across HLA loci, with the most associated TCRs seen for DRB1 alleles and the fewest for HLA-C alleles. An association between a missense DCLRE1C variant and V-gene and J-gene trimming of TCR beta chains was found in a later genetic analysis and replicated in an independent cohort. Only TCR beta chains were sequenced in this cohort, and the absence of alpha or paired-chain data limited detectable features. When HLA alleles, especially DR and DQ, strongly co-occurred, TCR associations were difficult to assign to individual alleles. A further reported finding was that TCR beta sequences accurately predicted the HLA-A and HLA-B alleles for most subjects in the first cohort. According to a later analysis, most CMV-associated TCR beta chains appeared to be HLA-restricted, and the HLA associations seemed to be driven largely by CMV exposure. An earlier analysis of approximately 600 of the donors showed that most TCR beta V segments appeared in productive rearrangements either about 87% or about 30% of the time, which broadly matched IMGT annotations. The presence/absence analyses assumed that sequencing depth was roughly uniform across donors, and that assumption may not be true. A few of the identified cytomegalovirus-associated TCR beta chains were confirmed in vitro to be specific for cytomegalovirus antigens. A cluster of highly shared sequence variants was judged likely to represent a technical artifact of the sequencing pipeline. In the study, 150 to 200 TCR beta chains were listed as associated with cytomegalovirus.

The cohort comprised fewer than 750 healthy bone marrow donors. Cohort members were all nominally healthy when sampled, although unrecorded immune exposures were likely present. The donor tested CMV seropositive and was one of the 289 seropositive cohort members. A peripheral blood sample was provided by each donor, and peripheral blood mononuclear cells were used for TCR beta sequencing. The Qiagen DNeasy Blood Extraction Kit was used to extract genomic DNA from the blood cell samples. Receptors were amplified or captured by the immunoSEQ multiplex PCR assay. A mixture of 60 forward primers for TCR Vbeta segments and 13 reverse primers for TCR Jbeta segments was used in the multiplex PCR. The CDR3 region of rearranged TCR beta genes was amplified from genomic DNA by a multiplex PCR assay. Amplified TCR beta libraries were sequenced as 87-base-pair reads on the Illumina HiSeq System. As for how the authors treated the data: In a later analysis, tens of millions of unique TCR beta chains were counted across the approximately 670 repertoires, and roughly 11 million of these chains were shared by at least two donors. A nearest-neighbor algorithm error-corrected the raw reads and collapsed the reads into unique sequences, merging closely related sequences to remove PCR and sequencing errors. V, D and J gene segments were assigned by aligning CDR3 sequences to IMGT reference sequences. For a sequence to be retained, a match of at least six nucleotides was required to both a V gene segment and a J gene segment. A rearrangement was called productive if the CDR3 had no stop codons and remained in frame with V and J, and every other rearrangement was called non-productive. Following IMGT convention, CDR3 was defined as the stretch from the second conserved V-encoded cysteine up to the conserved J-encoded phenylalanine. Sequences without an unambiguous match to a single V gene segment were excluded from the earlier analysis of about 600 of the donors. In an earlier analysis of roughly 600 of the donors, a V segment was called functional when productive rearrangements were above 56.7%, and segregating when the standard deviation between donors exceeded 5%. A statistical classification framework was built for diagnosing cytomegalovirus status from the catalog of TCR beta chain sequences. In a later analysis, TCR nucleotide sequences were compared against IMGT/GENE-DB human TR gene sequences so that V and J genes could be assigned. In a later analysis, CDR3 sequences and most-parsimonious VDJ recombination scenarios were assigned using the TCRdist pipeline. In a later analysis, each TCR beta chain was defined by its CDR3 amino acid sequence together with its V-gene family, and reads lacking a unique V-gene family were excluded. A later analysis removed over 500 highly shared, low-generation-probability nucleotide sequences to deal with suspected cross-contamination and a sequencing artifact. For each public chain, a later analysis derived a clonal expansion index from normalized ranks of inferred template counts within each repertoire. In a later analysis, generation probabilities were computed using a VDJ recombination model fitted to out-of-frame rearrangements, and the results were checked against IGoR. Hypergeometric tests were used in a later analysis to score TCR-TCR, TCR-HLA and TCR-CMV co-occurrence, with a repertoire-size bias correction applied to the TCR pairs. In a later analysis, false discovery rates were estimated by permuting HLA or CMV assignments 20 times. In a later analysis, co-occurring TCRs were grouped with DBSCAN, and TCRdist sequence similarity was added when clustering was performed within HLA-allele-positive subsets. For co-occurrence clustering, repertoires with fewer than 30,000 or more than 120,000 public chains were excluded, along with 4 to 6 repertoires with anomalous nucleotide sharing. The source is immuneACCESS, and TCRdb retained only in-frame sequences with V and J called. Part of the clones is not carried over; for the studies checked, unresolved V genes explain less than half of this, and the remainder is unexplained. V, J and clone size are taken as reported in that table, and D and trimming were inferred from the DNA itself. The sample profile shows about 300,000 clones; roughly 85% of them were found once. Of the sample, roughly 4% falls within the top ten clones.

Remarks on this clone: Its target antigen remains unknown. No DNA is shown, since the ends of the CDR3 on it are uncertain; the CDR3 is the one TCRdb lists.

CDR1 and CDR2, per the germline V gene, are SGHTS and YDEGEE. Inclusive of the bounding cysteine and phenylalanine, the CDR3 is 15 residues long. The sequence was obtained from a man between 35 and 55 years old in good health and CMV-seropositive. The sequenced sample consisted of PBMCs. In this chain, TRBV5-8 is recombined with TRBJ1-5. The CDR3 corresponds to CASSFGSGGGQPQHF.